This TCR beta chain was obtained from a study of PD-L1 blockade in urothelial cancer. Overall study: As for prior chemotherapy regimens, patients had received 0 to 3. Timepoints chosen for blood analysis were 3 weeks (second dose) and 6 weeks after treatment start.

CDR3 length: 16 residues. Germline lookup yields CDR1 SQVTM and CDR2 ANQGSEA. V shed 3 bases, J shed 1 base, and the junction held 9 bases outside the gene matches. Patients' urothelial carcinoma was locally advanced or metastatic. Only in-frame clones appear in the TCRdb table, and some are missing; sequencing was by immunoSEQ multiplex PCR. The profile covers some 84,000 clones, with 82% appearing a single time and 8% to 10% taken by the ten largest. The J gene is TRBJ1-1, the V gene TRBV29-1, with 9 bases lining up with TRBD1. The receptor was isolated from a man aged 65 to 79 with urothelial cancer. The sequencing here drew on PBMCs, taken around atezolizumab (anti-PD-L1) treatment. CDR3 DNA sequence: TGCAGCGTTGATCCCTCGACAGGGGGAGGGAACACTGAAGCTTTCTTT. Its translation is CSVDPSTGGGNTEAFF.